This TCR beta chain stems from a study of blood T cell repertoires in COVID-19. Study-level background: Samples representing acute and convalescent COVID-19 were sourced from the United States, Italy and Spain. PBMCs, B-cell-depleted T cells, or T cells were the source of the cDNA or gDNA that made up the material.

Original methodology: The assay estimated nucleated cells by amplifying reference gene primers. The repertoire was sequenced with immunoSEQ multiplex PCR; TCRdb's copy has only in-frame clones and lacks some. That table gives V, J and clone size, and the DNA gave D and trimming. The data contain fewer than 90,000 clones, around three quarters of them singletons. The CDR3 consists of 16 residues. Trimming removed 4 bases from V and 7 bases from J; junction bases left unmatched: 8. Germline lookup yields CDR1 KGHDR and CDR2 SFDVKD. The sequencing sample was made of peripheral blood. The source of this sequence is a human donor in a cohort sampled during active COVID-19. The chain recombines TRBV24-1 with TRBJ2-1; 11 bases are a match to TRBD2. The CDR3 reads CATSDPTSGRGNEQFF. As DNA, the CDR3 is TGTGCCACCAGTGACCCAACTAGCGGGAGAGGGAATGAGCAGTTCTTC.